The 16 T cell receptor beta chains in this list originate from one sample, sequenced in a study of radiation and T cells in renal cell carcinoma. The treatment was: treatment-naive control, cytoreductive nephrectomy. Sequenced by immunoSEQ multiplex PCR; TCRdb stores in-frame clones only, minus some. Of 24,000 or so clones detected, 58% appear once; the ten largest clones hold around a fifth. Sequencing was performed on tumor tissue, taken from a patient whose treatment was nephrectomy without radiotherapy. All receptors come from a man aged 40-50 years with renal cell carcinoma.

The rearrangement links TRBV2 to TRBJ1-2; TRBD1 might be the D (5 bases). V was trimmed by 2 bases and J by 4 bases, leaving 14 bases between them. The length of the CDR3 is 15 residues. Germline CDR1 is SNHLY and CDR2 is FYNNEI. The CDR3 sequence is CASSEWGPEGYGYTF. The CDR3 coding sequence is TGTGCCAGCAGTGAATGGGGACCGGAGGGCTATGGCTACACCTTC.

The rearrangement links TRBV7-2 to TRBJ2-1, with no clear D. V was cut by 3 bases and J by 6 bases, with 12 bases left in between. The CDR3 spans 14 residues. The germline V gene encodes CDR1 SGHTA and CDR2 FQGNSA. The CDR3 sequence is CASSLSATINEQFF. The CDR3 DNA reads TGTGCCAGCAGCTTGTCAGCTACAATCAATGAGCAGTTCTTC.

The count of this clone is one. CDR3 bases: TGTGCCAGCAGCGCGAACGGGGGGGCCGAAGAGACCCAGTACTTC. This codes for CASSANGGAEETQYF. The rearrangement uses TRBV2 and TRBJ2-5, with 8 bases matching TRBD2. The CDR3 extends over 15 amino acids. Germline values: CDR1 SNHLY, CDR2 FYNNEI. V shed 6 bases and J 3 bases; nucleotides not matched to a gene: 9.

This clone was detected a few times. The chain has TRBV6-1 and TRBJ1-6, with a tentative D call TRBD1 (6 bases). CDR3 length: 14 amino acids. The V gene lost 5 bases and the J gene lost 8 bases, with 13 bases spanning the gap. Germline CDR1 and CDR2: MNHNS and SASEGT. CDR3 nucleotides: TGTGCCAGCAGTAGAGGACAGTATGATTCACCCCTCCACTTT. It translates to CASSRGQYDSPLHF.

This sequence joins TRBV21-1 and TRBJ1-1; TRBD1, the table's D call, was not compared with the DNA. TRBV21-1 is tagged as a pseudogene. The CDR3 sequence is 14 residues long. In DNA, the CDR3 is TGTGCCAGCGTTACGGGACAAAAGAACACTGAAGCTTTCTTT. Translating gives CASVTGQKNTEAFF.

The V and J genes are TRBV7-9 and TRBJ1-3; D call uncertain. Germline CDR1 is SEHNR and CDR2 is FQNEAQ (reference sequence). There are 15 residues in the CDR3. The V and J ends lost 1 base and 0 bases respectively, with 7 bases between them. The CDR3 region has the DNA TGTGCCAGCAGCTTAGTTGGCAGCTCTGGAAACACCATATATTTT. Translating gives CASSLVGSSGNTIYF.

To note about this clone: The sample contains more than one DNA sequence encoding this CDR3. The chain has TRBV5-6 and TRBJ1-2, with a tentative D call TRBD1 (5 bases). Trimming shortened V by 0 bases and J by 4 bases, and 7 bases separated the two germline ends. The CDR3 has 13 residues. Per the germline V gene, CDR1 is SGHDT and CDR2 is YYEEEE. The chain's CDR3 is CASSLGGSYGYTF. The DNA for the CDR3 is TGTGCCAGCAGCTTGGGGGGGAGCTATGGCTACACCTTC.

The CDR3 loop reads CASSKTGSGYTF. The CDR3 DNA is TGTGCCAGCAGTAAGACCGGGAGTGGCTACACCTTC. The chain couples TRBV6-5 to TRBJ1-2; D unclear. In germline, CDR1 is MNHEY, CDR2 SVGAGI. The length of the CDR3 is 12 residues. Trimming cost V 5 bases and J 7 bases, with 11 bases left between them.

The rearrangement uses TRBV6-6 and TRBJ2-1; D is undetermined. Germline CDR1 is MNHNY and CDR2 is SVGAGI (reference sequence). The CDR3 covers 15 residues. Trimming took 6 bases from V and 4 from J, leaving 16 bases between them. The CDR3 loop is CASSDAWKPYNEQFF. CDR3 nucleotide sequence: TGTGCCAGCAGCGACGCCTGGAAACCTTACAATGAGCAGTTCTTC.

This chain links TRBV2 with TRBJ1-6, with a possible D match to TRBD1 (5 bases). The germline V gene encodes CDR1 SNHLY and CDR2 FYNNEI. With 2 bases removed from V and 6 bases from J, the gap between germline ends came to 11 bases. This CDR3 has 15 amino acids. CDR3 coding DNA: TGTGCCAGCAGTGAAAGGACACCCGGTAATTCACCCCTCCACTTT. Translated: CASSERTPGNSPLHF.

The gene calls are TRBV5-1 and TRBJ2-3; D possibly uses TRBD1 or TRBD2 (5 bases each). CDR3 length: 14 amino acids. CDR1 and CDR2 from the germline V gene are SGHRS and YFSETQ. The ends were cut back, 3 bases at V and 3 bases at J, with 11 bases in the middle. This CDR3 reads CASSWSGGTDTQYF. The DNA of the CDR3 is TGCGCCAGCAGCTGGTCTGGGGGAACAGATACGCAGTATTTT.

This clone appeared once. The chain couples TRBV9 to TRBJ1-3, with D tentatively TRBD1 (5 bases). The CDR3 contains 17 residues. The ends were cut back, 3 bases at V and 0 bases at J, with 16 bases in the middle. The V gene's germline CDR1 is SGDLS and CDR2 YYNGEE. The CDR3 coding sequence is TGTGCCAGCAGCGCCCAAGGAGGGGCGAGCTCTGGAAACACCATATATTTT. Its translation: CASSAQGGASSGNTIYF. Together with reference TRBV9 and TRBJ1-3, the CDR3 gives the full variable domain: DSGVTQTPKHLITATGQRVTLRCSPRSGDLSVYWYQQSLDQGLQFLIQYYNGEERAKGNILERFSAQQFPDLHSELNLSSLELGDSALYFCASSAQGGASSGNTIYFGEGSWLTVV.

Here the CDR3 reads CASSLADPDNEQFF. CDR3 in DNA: TGTGCCAGCAGTTTAGCGGACCCGGACAATGAGCAGTTCTTC. The chain employs TRBV28 and TRBJ2-1, with D unresolved. CDR3 size: 14 residues. Germline CDR1 and CDR2: MDHEN and SYDVKM. Trimming removed 2 bases from V and 5 bases from J, with 10 bases in between.

The chain uses TRBV6-5 and TRBJ2-3; D is undetermined. The V gene lost 2 bases and the J gene lost 3 bases, with 3 bases spanning the gap. Germline V gene data show CDR1 as MNHEY and CDR2 as SVGAGI. There are 12 residues in the CDR3. The CDR3 sequence: CASSYGTDTQYF. The DNA for the CDR3 is TGTGCCAGCAGTTACGGGACAGATACGCAGTATTTT.

V is TRBV27 and J is TRBJ1-2, with 9 bases that match TRBD1. The CDR3 covers 14 residues. Per the germline V gene, CDR1 is MNHEY and CDR2 is SMNVEV (reference sequence). V shed 6 bases and J 8 bases; nucleotides not matched to a gene: 10. The CDR3 is CASRLGTGKGGYTF. The CDR3 DNA is TGTGCCAGCAGGCTAGGGACAGGGAAGGGAGGCTACACCTTC.

Of note for this clone: The junction shows a germline mismatch at one end, possibly a read error. The identical CDR3 is also encoded by other nucleotide sequences in the sample. This chain uses TRBV29-1 with TRBJ2-6; 9 positions agree with TRBD2. CDR1 and CDR2 (germline): SQVTM, ANQGSEA. There are 16 residues in the CDR3. The CDR3 loop reads CRVAGGRGSGANVLTF. In nucleotides, the CDR3 is TGCCGCGTGGCGGGGGGGCGGGGCTCTGGGGCCAACGTCCTGACTTTC.